Sequencing of this TCR beta chain was carried out in a study of T cells after yellow fever vaccination. Study-level findings and limits: Contamination of FACS-sorted repertoires by abundant clonotypes from the bulk population could occur.

They built TCR cDNA with 5'RACE template switching, a step that put in a universal primer site and UMIs. In TCRdb, the 5' RACE reads were re-called with MiXCR into one record per CDR3 protein. The profile shows over 85,000 distinct CDR3 sequences, roughly 10% of them singletons. The J segment lost 1 base and the V segment lost 8 bases, leaving 2 bases of the junction unmatched. Germline CDR1 SEHNR, CDR2 FQNEAQ (reference sequence). The CDR3 sequence is 13 residues long. The chain has TRBV7-9 and TRBJ2-1; 7 bases are shared with TRBD2. The sequence derives from a man aged 18-30 years who received the YFV17D yellow fever vaccine. The sample in question was CD8+ T cells not binding an NS4B(214-222) dextramer, sorted from PBMCs, obtained more than 14 days after the first yellow fever vaccination. The CDR3 DNA reads TGTGCCAGCTCCGGGGGGTCCTACAATGAGCAGTTCTTC. The encoded protein is CASSGGSYNEQFF.